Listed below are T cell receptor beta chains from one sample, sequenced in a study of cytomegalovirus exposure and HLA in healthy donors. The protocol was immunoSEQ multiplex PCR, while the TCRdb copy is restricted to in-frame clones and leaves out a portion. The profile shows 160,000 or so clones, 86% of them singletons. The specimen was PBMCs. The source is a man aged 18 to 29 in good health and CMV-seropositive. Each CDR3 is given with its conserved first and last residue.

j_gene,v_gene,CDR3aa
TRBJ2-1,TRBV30,CAWRVAGGPGEQFF
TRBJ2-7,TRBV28,CASSPGQGPYEQYF
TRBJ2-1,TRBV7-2,CASSQYRTGVGNEQFF
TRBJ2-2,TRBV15,CATSRVTGGTGELFF
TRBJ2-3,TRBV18,CASSPQQGTDTQYF
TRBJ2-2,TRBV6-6,CASSSLDITGELFF
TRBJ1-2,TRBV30,CAWSLGGLGPNYGYTF
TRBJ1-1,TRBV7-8,CASSPLLTGNTEAFF
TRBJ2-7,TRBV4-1,CASSQDGAGDGEQYF
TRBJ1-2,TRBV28,CASSSGQAYYGYTF
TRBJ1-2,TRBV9,CASSGGQGTGGNYGYTF
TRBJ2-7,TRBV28,CASSLGSGSSRGYEQYF
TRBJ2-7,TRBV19,CASSMALEGYEQYF
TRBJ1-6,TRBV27,CASTRGGGLSPLHF
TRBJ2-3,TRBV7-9,CASSLAGGRADTQYF
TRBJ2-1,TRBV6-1,CASSEPGGANEQFF
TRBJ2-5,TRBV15,CATSKRTGYETQYF
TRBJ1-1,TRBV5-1,CASSWSGQGSNTEAFF
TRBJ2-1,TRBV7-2,CASSLVYEQFF
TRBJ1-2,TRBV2,CASSDRTRYTF
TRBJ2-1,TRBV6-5,CASSYVSSGEQFF
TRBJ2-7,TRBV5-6,CASSGINRVEQYF
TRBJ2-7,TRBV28,CASSPASGSTSSSYEQYF
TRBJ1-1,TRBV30,CAWSVPNLNKDPRGTEAFF
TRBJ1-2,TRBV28,CASSLLQNYGYTF
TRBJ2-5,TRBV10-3,CAISELTGGGETQYF
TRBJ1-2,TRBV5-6,CASRPSGTTNYGYTF
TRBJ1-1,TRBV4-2,CASSQDARNTEAFF
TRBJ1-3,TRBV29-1,CSVEKQAGNTIYF
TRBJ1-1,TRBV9,CASSTRGSGRTEAFF
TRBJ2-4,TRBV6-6,CASLKGEQNIQYF
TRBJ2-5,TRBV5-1,CASSAEAGETQYF
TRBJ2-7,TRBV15,CATSPTTPPYEQYF
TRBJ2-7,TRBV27,CASSLSPAYEQYF
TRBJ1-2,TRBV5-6,CASTNDLRGFYGYTF
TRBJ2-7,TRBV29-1,CSAVEGETYEQYF
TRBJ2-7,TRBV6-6,CASSYTGTGPYEQYF
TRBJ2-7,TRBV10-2,CASSVSSGGWGHEQYF
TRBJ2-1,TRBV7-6,CASSQGQGYDEQFF
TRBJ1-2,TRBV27,CASSRTGQGYGYTF
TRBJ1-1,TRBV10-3,CAISSGMGIREAFF
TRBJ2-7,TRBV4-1,CASSQHREGINYEQYF
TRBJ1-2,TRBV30,CACYGQGAISMVYGYTF
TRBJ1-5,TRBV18,CASSPGQGTRNQPQHF
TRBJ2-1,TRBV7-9,CASSSRQGQYYNEQFF
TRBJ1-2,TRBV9,CASSVGFRGGGYGYTF
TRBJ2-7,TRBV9,CASNRRGGYEQYF
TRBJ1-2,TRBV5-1,CASRSRQGYGYTF
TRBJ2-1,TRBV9,CASSARGEGYNEQFF
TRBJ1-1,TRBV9,CASSPRGGQGVGAFF
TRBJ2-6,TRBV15,CATSRGRGRSGANVLTF